The clone carrying this TCR beta chain occurred a few times. In the source study's methods: Amplification of reference gene primers was used by the study to estimate nucleated cell counts. Libraries were prepared by immunoSEQ multiplex PCR; TCRdb keeps only in-frame clonotypes and omits some of them. The DNA gave D and trimming, while V, J and clone size come from that table. Here the sample spans about 300,000 clones, 85% to 90% being singletons. These data originate in a study of blood T cell repertoires in COVID-19. Germline V gene data show CDR1 as MDHEN and CDR2 as SYDVKM. The CDR3 is made up of 13 amino acids. V shed 6 bases and J 4 bases; nucleotides not matched to a gene: 5. Everyone who took part was 18 to 89 years old, and they came from about two dozen US areas.

The chain uses TRBV28 and TRBJ1-2, with 7 nucleotides matching TRBD1. The receptor's source is a young man who had recovered from COVID-19. Sequencing was carried out using PBMCs or T cells enriched from blood (not recorded which). CDR3 region: CASREGTAYGYTF. The CDR3 nucleotides read TGTGCCAGCAGGGAGGGGACAGCCTATGGCTACACCTTC.